This T cell receptor (beta chain) was sequenced for a study of cytomegalovirus exposure and HLA in healthy donors. Points on this clone: The junction differs from germline at one of its ends, possibly a read error.

Measured with immunoSEQ multiplex PCR; TCRdb has only the in-frame clones, and not every one. The data hold some 43,000 clones, with about 90% observed a single time. This CDR3 comprises 13 residues. Germline assignment: CDR1 SSHAT and CDR2 FNYEAQ (reference sequence). The rearrangement links TRBV7-7 to TRBJ1-2; a possible D gene is TRBD1 (6 bases). The sequencing input was PBMCs. This receptor was taken from a man aged 18 to 29 in good health and CMV-seronegative. CDR3 nucleotides: TGTGCTAGCAGCCAGGGGCGGACCTATGGCTACACCTTC. This encodes CASSQGRTYGYTF.